This TCR beta chain was recovered during a study of blood T cells in healthy people across ages. This CDR3 contains 13 residues. Trimming left V 6 bases short and J 5 bases short, with 12 bases between. CDR1 and CDR2 (germline): SGHTA, FQGNSA. Next came a second PCR, run for roughly 7 to 12 cycles, which used a sample-barcoded 5' primer along with a J-beta primer mix. TCRdb re-analysed the 5' RACE reads in MiXCR, keeping a single row per CDR3 protein. The table lists 790,000 or so distinct CDR3 sequences, approximately 60% of them singletons, with 25% to 30% in the top ten. The sequenced material came from blood. The chain carries TRBV7-2 and TRBJ2-3, with no clear D. This clonotype was obtained from a man in his forties in good health. The CDR3 DNA reads as TGTGCCAGCAGTGATGCGACAAGAGATACGCAGTATTTT. This gives the protein CASSDATRDTQYF.